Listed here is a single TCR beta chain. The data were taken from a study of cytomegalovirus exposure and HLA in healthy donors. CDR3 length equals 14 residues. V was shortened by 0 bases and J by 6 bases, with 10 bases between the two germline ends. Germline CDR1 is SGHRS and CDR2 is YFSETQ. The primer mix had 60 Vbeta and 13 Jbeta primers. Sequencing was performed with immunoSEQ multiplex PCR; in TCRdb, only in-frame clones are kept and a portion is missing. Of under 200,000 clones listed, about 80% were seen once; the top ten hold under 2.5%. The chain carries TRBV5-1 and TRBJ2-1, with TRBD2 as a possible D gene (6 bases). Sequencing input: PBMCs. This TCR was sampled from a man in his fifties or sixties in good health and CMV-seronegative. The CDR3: CASSLATGVNEQFF. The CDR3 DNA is TGCGCCAGCAGCTTGGCCACGGGGGTCAATGAGCAGTTCTTC. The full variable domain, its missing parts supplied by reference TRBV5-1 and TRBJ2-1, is KAGVTQTPRYLIKTRGQQVTLSCSPISGHRSVSWYQQTPGQGLQFLFEYFSETQRNKGNFPGRFSGRQFSNSRSEMNVSTLELGDSALYLCASSLATGVNEQFFGPGTRLTVL.